Sequencing of this TCR beta chain was carried out in a study of T cell repertoires in cytomegalovirus infection. On the study more broadly: TCR beta signatures that were public indicated CMV infection and matching HLA type.

This clonotype has ten or more counts. Its antigen is unknown. One entry per CDR3 protein results from TCRdb running MiXCR on the reads. The sample lists hundreds of thousands of distinct CDR3 sequences; about a third were seen once. With 1 base clipped from V and 6 bases from J, the junction kept 4 bases outside the gene matches. The germline V gene has CDR1 SGHTA and CDR2 FQGNSA. This CDR3 contains 15 residues. Study conclusions and caveats: Clonotypes of TCR beta that were HLA-C-restricted and CMV-specific dominated the ex vivo response. Carriers of CMV plus the relevant HLA were identified by cumulative public TCR beta family frequency.

The sample taken for sequencing was PBMCs. The V call is TRBV7-2, the J call TRBJ2-3; TRBD2 aligns across 10 bases. This sequence originates from a human donor in good health (CMV status not recorded). Some clones in this sample may be carry-over from other donors' samples. The CDR3 loop reads CASSLELAGSDTQYF. The CDR3 DNA reads TGTGCCAGCAGCTTAGAACTAGCGGGGTCGGATACGCAGTATTTT.